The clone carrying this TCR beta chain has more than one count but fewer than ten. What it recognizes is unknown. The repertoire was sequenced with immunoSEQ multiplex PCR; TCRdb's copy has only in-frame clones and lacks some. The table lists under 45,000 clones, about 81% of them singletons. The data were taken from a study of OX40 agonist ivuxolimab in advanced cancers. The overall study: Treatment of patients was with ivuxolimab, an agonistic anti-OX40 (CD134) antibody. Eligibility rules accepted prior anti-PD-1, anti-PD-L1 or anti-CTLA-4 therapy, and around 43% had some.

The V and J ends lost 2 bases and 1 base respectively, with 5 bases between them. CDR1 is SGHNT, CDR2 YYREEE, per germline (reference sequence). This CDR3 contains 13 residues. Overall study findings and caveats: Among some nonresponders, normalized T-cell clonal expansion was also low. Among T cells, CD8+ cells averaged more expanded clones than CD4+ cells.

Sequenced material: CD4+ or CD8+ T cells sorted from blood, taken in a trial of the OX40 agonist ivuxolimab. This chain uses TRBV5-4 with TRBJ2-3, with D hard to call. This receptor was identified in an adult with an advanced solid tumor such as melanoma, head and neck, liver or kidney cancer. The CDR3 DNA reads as TGTGCCAGCAGCTTAACCGGCACAGATACGCAGTATTTT. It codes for CASSLTGTDTQYF.